The 25 T cell receptor beta chains below were found in one sample sequenced in a study of technical replicates of blood from several donors. TCRdb's copy holds only in-frame clones and misses some; the assay was immunoSEQ multiplex PCR. The repertoire consists of fewer than 110,000 clones, with approximately 96% occurring once and the leading ten covering approximately 0.2%. Sequenced input: T cells isolated from PBMCs. The receptors originated from a human donor in good health.

The rearrangement joins TRBV15 to TRBJ2-3; tentative D call: TRBD2 (6 bases). V lost 1 base and J 4 bases, leaving 9 bases between the germline ends. The CDR3 has 14 amino acids. Germline values: CDR1 LNHNV, CDR2 YYDKDF (reference sequence). CDR3 coding DNA: TGTGCCACCAGCAGAGCCGGAGGGTCAGATACGCAGTATTTT. As protein: CATSRAGGSDTQYF.

The chain joins TRBV29-1 to TRBJ2-3; a weak D match, TRBD1 (6 bases). The length of the CDR3 is 16 residues. Germline-derived CDR1 and CDR2 are SQVTM and ANQGSEA. Deletions cut 6 bases from V and 4 bases from J, with 23 bases between. CDR3 loop: CSVLGTPSIGADTQYF. The CDR3 DNA reads as TGCAGCGTCTTGGGGACACCCTCAATTGGGGCAGATACGCAGTATTTT.

V is TRBV28 and J is TRBJ2-7, with D maybe TRBD2 (6 bases). Between the trimmed V and J ends, which lost 3 bases and 1 base, there was a span of 16 bases. CDR3 length equals 16 residues. In germline, CDR1 is MDHEN, CDR2 SYDVKM. CDR3 sequence (DNA): TGTGCCAGCAGTTTTCCCTTGGCGGGAAATTCCTACGAGCAGTACTTC. Encoded protein: CASSFPLAGNSYEQYF.

The J gene is TRBJ2-3, the V gene TRBV10-1, with D possibly matching TRBD1 (5 bases). The germline CDR1 and CDR2 sequences are WNHNN and SYGVQD (reference sequence). The CDR3 runs to 13 residues. The V end was cut by 4 bases, the J end by 2 bases, with 7 bases between. CDR3 protein: CASSGQFTDTQYF. The CDR3 region has the DNA TGCGCCAGCAGTGGACAGTTCACAGATACGCAGTATTTT.

A single count supports this clone. The chain combines TRBV7-9 with TRBJ2-2; the D gene is possibly TRBD2 (6 bases). CDR1 SEHNR and CDR2 FQNEAQ come from the germline V gene (reference sequence). Trimming pared 5 bases from V and 4 bases from J, leaving 17 bases between. The CDR3 has 16 amino acids. The CDR3 DNA follows: TGTGCCAGCAGCGCGGGCCTACTAGCATCCACCGGGGAGCTGTTTTTT. This encodes CASSAGLLASTGELFF.

The chain uses TRBV2 and TRBJ1-1; D is possibly TRBD1 (5 bases). The CDR3 extends over 14 amino acids. Trimming took off 2 bases at V and 4 bases at J, with 11 bases between the two ends. Germline V gene lookup returns CDR1 SNHLY and CDR2 FYNNEI. The CDR3 reads CASSELGGITEAFF. The DNA for the CDR3 is TGTGCCAGCAGTGAATTGGGGGGGATCACTGAAGCTTTCTTT. Full variable domain (outside the CDR3, taken from reference TRBV2 and TRBJ1-1): EPEVTQTPSHQVTQMGQEVILRCVPISNHLYFYWYRQILGQKVEFLVSFYNNEISEKSEIFDDQFSVERPDGSNFTLKIRSTKLEDSAMYFCASSELGGITEAFFGQGTRLTVV.

In its sample, this clone was seen once. The chain carries TRBV6-5 and TRBJ1-1; TRBD1 might be the D (6 bases). The CDR3 runs 14 residues. Between the trimmed V and J ends, which lost 9 bases and 1 base, there was a span of 15 bases. Germline V gene data show CDR1 as MNHEY and CDR2 as SVGAGI. CDR3 bases: TGTGCCAGTGGGGGGGGCGTCCGGAACACTGAAGCTTTCTTT. It translates to CASGGGVRNTEAFF.

This clone was recorded once. The rearrangement links TRBV5-4 to TRBJ2-5; 12 bases match TRBD2. The V segment lost 4 bases and the J segment 4 bases; nucleotides outside the gene matches: 5. This CDR3 spans 15 amino acids. Germline V lookup: CDR1 SGHNT, CDR2 YYREEE (reference sequence). In DNA, the CDR3 is TGTGCCAGCAGCCAACTAGCGGGAGGATCAGAGACCCAGTACTTC. Residues: CASSQLAGGSETQYF.

The V gene is TRBV2, the J gene TRBJ2-2, with D tentatively TRBD1 (5 bases). V was shortened by 11 bases and J by 4 bases, with 20 bases between the two germline ends. The CDR3 covers 15 residues. CDR1 and CDR2 from the germline V gene are SNHLY and FYNNEI. CDR3 nucleotides: TGTGCCGTGATTTTCCAACTAACAGGCACCGGGGAGCTGTTTTTT. As protein: CAVIFQLTGTGELFF.

The J gene is TRBJ2-1, the V gene TRBV7-3; D ambiguous. The V gene's germline CDR1 is SGHTA and CDR2 FQGTGA. This CDR3 contains 13 residues. V was pared by 1 base and J by 5 bases, with 6 bases between. The CDR3 DNA reads TGTGCCAGCAGCTTAAACGGTAACAATGAGCAGTTCTTC. Translating gives CASSLNGNNEQFF. Full variable domain (outside the CDR3, taken from reference TRBV7-3 and TRBJ2-1): GAGVSQTPSNKVTEKGKYVELRCDPISGHTALYWYRQSLGQGPEFLIYFQGTGAADDSGLPNDRFFAVRPEGSVSTLKIQRTERGDSAVYLCASSLNGNNEQFFGPGTRLTVL.

This rearrangement joins TRBV7-9 to TRBJ2-7, with D maybe TRBD2 (6 bases). Germline values: CDR1 SEHNR, CDR2 FQNEAQ (reference sequence). The CDR3 contains 14 residues. V lost 2 bases to trimming and J lost 7 bases, with 15 bases between them. The CDR3 sequence: CASSLPGGVGEQYF. Here the CDR3 DNA reads TGTGCCAGCAGCTTACCCGGAGGGGTCGGAGAGCAGTACTTC.

This rearrangement joins TRBV28 to TRBJ2-2; 12 bases are a match to TRBD1. There are 18 residues in the CDR3. Losses at the gene ends were 2 bases for V and 1 base for J; bases not matched to a gene: 5. The germline gives CDR1 MDHEN, CDR2 SYDVKM. The DNA for the CDR3 is TGTGCCAGCAGTTTACCGGGGACAGGGGGCGTGAACACCGGGGAGCTGTTTTTT. This codes for CASSLPGTGGVNTGELFF. Drawing the rest from reference TRBV28 and TRBJ2-2, the complete variable domain is DVKVTQSSRYLVKRTGEKVFLECVQDMDHENMFWYRQDPGLGLRLIYFSYDVKMKEKGDIPEGYSVSREKKERFSLILESASTNQTSMYLCASSLPGTGGVNTGELFFGEGSRLTVL.

The genes are TRBV14 and TRBJ2-2; no reliable D call. Trimming removed 0 bases from V and 1 base from J, with 15 bases in between. There are 18 residues in the CDR3. Germline V lookup: CDR1 SGHDN, CDR2 FVKESK. CDR3 nucleotide sequence: TGTGCCAGCAGCCAAGAACTCCGTGCGGTCAGGAACACCGGGGAGCTGTTTTTT. It encodes CASSQELRAVRNTGELFF.

The chain has TRBV11-2 and TRBJ2-3; 12 bases line up with TRBD2. The CDR3 has 15 amino acids. Germline V CDR1 and CDR2: SGHAT, FQNNGV. J was trimmed by 3 bases and V by 5 bases; bases with no gene match: 3. CDR3 region: CASSTGLAGTDTQYF. The CDR3 DNA reads TGTGCCAGCAGCACCGGACTAGCGGGAACAGATACGCAGTATTTT.

The chain couples TRBV10-2 to TRBJ2-5; the D gene is possibly TRBD2 (5 bases). This CDR3 contains 13 residues. Trimming shortened V by 9 bases and J by 1 base, and 12 bases separated the two germline ends. Germline CDR1 reads WSHSY; CDR2 reads SAAADI. The CDR3, as DNA: TGCGCCAGTGAGGACTCAACCCAAGAGACCCAGTACTTC. It codes for CASEDSTQETQYF.

This chain uses TRBV7-9 with TRBJ2-7; 8 nucleotides align to TRBD1. Germline V gene lookup returns CDR1 SEHNR and CDR2 FQNEAQ (reference sequence). The V gene end was trimmed by 7 bases and the J gene end by 3 bases; junction bases not matched to a gene: 14. CDR3 length: 16 residues. The CDR3 is CASTLWTGLEFYEQYF. DNA of the CDR3: TGTGCCAGCACCCTTTGGACAGGGCTGGAGTTCTACGAGCAGTACTTC.

The chain uses TRBV4-2 and TRBJ1-4; maybe TRBD1 (6 bases). CDR3 size: 16 residues. Between the trimmed V and J ends, which lost 0 bases and 7 bases, there was a span of 15 bases. Germline V gene sequence: CDR1 LGHNA, CDR2 YNFKEQ. CDR3 sequence reads: CASSQDSSGGAEKLFF. The CDR3 nucleotides are TGTGCCAGCAGCCAAGATTCGTCCGGGGGGGCTGAAAAACTGTTTTTT.

The gene calls are TRBV7-3 and TRBJ1-1; TRBD1 aligns across 9 bases. CDR1 and CDR2 from the germline V gene are SGHTA and FQGTGA. CDR3 length: 13 amino acids. V shed 5 bases, J shed 7 bases, and the junction held 5 bases outside the gene matches. The CDR3 bases are TGTGCCAGCAGCCCCGGACAGGGGATTGAAGCTTTCTTT. Translating gives CASSPGQGIEAFF.

The V gene is TRBV5-4, the J gene TRBJ2-3; D is unresolved. The CDR3 runs 14 residues. Trimming took 5 bases from V and 0 from J, leaving 10 bases between them. Germline-derived CDR1 and CDR2 are SGHNT and YYREEE (reference sequence). For the CDR3, the DNA is TGTGCCAGCAGTCCCCCCTTGAGCACAGATACGCAGTATTTT. Its protein is CASSPPLSTDTQYF. Looking up the rest from reference TRBV5-4 and TRBJ2-3 gives the full variable domain: ETGVTQSPTHLIKTRGQQVTLRCSSQSGHNTVSWYQQALGQGPQFIFQYYREEENGRGNFPPRFSGLQFPNYSSELNVNALELDDSALYLCASSPPLSTDTQYFGPGTRLTVL.

The J gene is TRBJ1-1, the V gene TRBV4-2, with TRBD1 as a possible D gene (5 bases). CDR1 is LGHNA and CDR2 is YNFKEQ in the germline V gene. Deletions cut 5 bases from V and 5 bases from J, with 18 bases between. CDR3 length: 15 residues. CDR3 DNA: TGTGCCAGCAGCGGAGCGCAGGGTAAGGAGACTGAAGCTTTCTTT. It yields the protein CASSGAQGKETEAFF.

This chain links TRBV30 with TRBJ2-1; possibly TRBD1 for D (6 bases). Germline CDR1 GTSNPN, CDR2 SVGIG (reference sequence). The CDR3 contains 12 residues. Trimming removed 4 bases at V and 7 bases at J, with 11 bases between. CDR3 region: CAWTPRGNEQFF. The CDR3 DNA is TGTGCCTGGACCCCCAGGGGTAATGAGCAGTTCTTC.

The chain joins TRBV6-5 to TRBJ1-6; TRBD1 matches at 10 bases. CDR1 is MNHEY, CDR2 SVGAGI, per germline. The CDR3 has 15 residues. Trimming took 5 bases from V and 6 from J; bases not matched to a gene: 4. The CDR3 nucleotides are TGTGCCAGCAGTCGCCGGGACAGGGGTAATTCACCCCTCCACTTT. Translation: CASSRRDRGNSPLHF.

The rearrangement uses TRBV19 and TRBJ1-5; the match to TRBD1 covers 11 bases. V shed 0 bases and J 9 bases; nucleotides not matched to a gene: 4. Per germline, CDR1 LNHDA and CDR2 SQIVND (reference sequence). There are 15 residues in the CDR3. CDR3 protein: CASSIDGTGGLPQHF. The CDR3 DNA follows: TGTGCCAGTAGTATAGATGGGACAGGGGGTTTGCCCCAGCATTTT.

The chain employs TRBV4-1 and TRBJ2-1; TRBD2 might be the D (5 bases). V was shortened by 1 base and J by 8 bases, with 6 bases between the two germline ends. The CDR3 has 12 amino acids. Germline V gene data show CDR1 as MGHRA and CDR2 as YSYEKL. CDR3 bases: TGCGCCAGCAGCCAAGTGGAGGATGAGCAGTTCTTC. Translating it yields CASSQVEDEQFF.

This chain links TRBV12-5 with TRBJ1-1; 8 bases map to TRBD1. Germline CDR1 LGHNT, CDR2 FRNRAP. This CDR3 region has 18 residues. The ends lost 0 bases at V and 1 base at J; junction bases unmatched: 10. The CDR3 DNA sequence: TGTGCTAGTGGTTTGGTATTCGTGACAGGGGATAGGAACACTGAAGCTTTCTTT. It codes for CASGLVFVTGDRNTEAFF.